These 7 T cell receptor beta chains originate from one sample sequenced in a study of cytomegalovirus exposure and HLA in healthy donors. The PCR contained 60 Vbeta and 13 Jbeta primers. Sequencing used immunoSEQ multiplex PCR; TCRdb keeps in-frame clones, though not all of them. The sample has roughly 90,000 clones; 74% are singletons. Sequenced sample: PBMCs. These TCRs come from a young man in good health and CMV-seropositive.

This chain joins TRBV2 and TRBJ1-3, with a possible D match to TRBD1 (6 bases). CDR3 size: 14 residues. V lost 7 bases and J 2 bases, leaving 12 bases between the germline ends. Germline CDR1 SNHLY, CDR2 FYNNEI. CDR3 protein: CASTGVKAGNTIYF. In nucleotides, the CDR3 is TGTGCCAGCACAGGGGTTAAAGCTGGAAACACCATATATTTT.

On this clone itself: The junction departs from the called germline gene at one end, perhaps through a read error. The V gene is TRBV4-1, the J gene TRBJ1-5; tentative D call: TRBD1 (5 bases). CDR1 MGHRA and CDR2 YSYEKL come from the germline V gene. The CDR3 is 14 amino acids. The CDR3 bases are TGCGCCAGCAGCCAAGAAGACAGTGTACAGCCCCAGAATTTT. It translates to CASSQEDSVQPQNF.

This clone was picked up one time. This chain links TRBV7-2 with TRBJ1-2; D remains ambiguous. Deletions cut 0 bases from V and 1 base from J, with 6 bases between. Germline lookup yields CDR1 SGHTA and CDR2 FQGNSA. This CDR3 is built from 14 residues. The CDR3 DNA follows: TGTGCCAGCAGCTTAGCGGGAGATAACTATGGCTACACCTTC. It yields the protein CASSLAGDNYGYTF.

The genes are TRBV6-5 and TRBJ1-4; tentative D call: TRBD1 (6 bases). CDR3 size: 15 residues. The V gene lost 5 bases and the J gene lost 8 bases, with 18 bases spanning the gap. In germline, CDR1 is MNHEY, CDR2 SVGAGI. CDR3 sequence (DNA): TGTGCCAGCAGTGGGTCAACAGGGTTTAGGGAAAAACTGTTTTTT. Protein: CASSGSTGFREKLFF.

CDR3 protein: CASSYETGENTEAFF. DNA for the CDR3: TGCGCCAGCAGCTACGAGACAGGCGAGAACACTGAAGCTTTCTTT. The chain employs TRBV5-1 and TRBJ1-1, with D tentatively TRBD1 (6 bases). From germline, CDR1 is SGHRS and CDR2 YFSETQ. Trimming took 3 bases from V and 1 from J, leaving 13 bases between them. This CDR3 has 15 residues.

Regarding this clone: At one of its ends the junction is not consistent with the germline gene, which may arise from a read error. This chain links TRBV7-8 with TRBJ1-5; D may be TRBD1 (6 bases). Germline V gives CDR1 SGHVS, CDR2 FQNEAQ. This CDR3 is built from 14 residues. The CDR3: CASSLGQGNQPQHF. CDR3 bases: TGTGCCAGTAGCTTAGGGCAGGGGAATCAGCCCCAGCATTTT.

V usage is TRBV7-2 and J usage is TRBJ2-7, with 7 bases fitting TRBD1. Germline V gives CDR1 SGHTA, CDR2 FQGNSA. Trimming at V came to 2 bases and at J to 6 bases, leaving 7 bases not matched to a gene. The CDR3 is 14 residues long. The CDR3 here is CASSLRQGSTEQYF. The CDR3 DNA reads TGTGCCAGCAGCTTAAGACAGGGCTCCACCGAGCAGTACTTC. The variable domain in full, with the rest retrieved from reference TRBV7-2 and TRBJ2-7, is GAGVSQSPSNKVTEKGKDVELRCDPISGHTALYWYRQSLGQGLEFLIYFQGNSAPDKSGLPSDRFSAERTGGSVSTLTIQRTQQEDSAVYLCASSLRQGSTEQYFGPGTRLTVT.